This T cell receptor beta chain was identified in a study of T cell changes during pregnancy in multiple sclerosis. TCRdb keeps only in-frame clones here, not all; method: immunoSEQ multiplex PCR. The sample contains about 70,000 clones, approximately 92% of which appear only once. The material was peripheral blood, obtained before pregnancy. The clonotype originates from a female donor with multiple sclerosis, enrolled in a pregnancy study.

This chain's CDR3 is CASSQRTAVGGNTIYF. CDR3 DNA sequence: TGCGCCAGCAGCCAACGTACAGCCGTAGGCGGAAACACCATATATTTT. This chain links TRBV4-1 with TRBJ1-3, with D uncertain. V gave up 2 bases and J gave up 4 bases, with 15 bases separating them. The CDR3 runs to 16 residues. The germline V gene has CDR1 MGHRA and CDR2 YSYEKL.